This record concerns one TCR beta chain sequence. In the source study's methods: Nucleated cell number was recorded as an estimate derived from reference gene primer amplification. Sequenced by immunoSEQ multiplex PCR; TCRdb stores in-frame clones only, minus some. V and J calls and clone size come straight from that table; D and trimming were deduced from the DNA. The sample has fewer than 300,000 clones; 90% to 95% are singletons. The sample belongs to a study of blood T cell repertoires in COVID-19. CDR1 is SGDLS, CDR2 YYNGEE, per germline. The ends lost 1 base at V and 6 bases at J; junction bases unmatched: 9. The CDR3 extends over 15 amino acids.

Sample: peripheral blood. The V gene is TRBV9, the J gene TRBJ1-2, with 7 bases aligning to TRBD1. The receptor was isolated from a woman in her 30s with COVID-19, enrolled during active disease. The CDR3 region is CASSVQRQGTDGYTF. The CDR3, as DNA: TGTGCCAGCAGCGTACAGAGACAGGGAACGGATGGCTACACCTTC.